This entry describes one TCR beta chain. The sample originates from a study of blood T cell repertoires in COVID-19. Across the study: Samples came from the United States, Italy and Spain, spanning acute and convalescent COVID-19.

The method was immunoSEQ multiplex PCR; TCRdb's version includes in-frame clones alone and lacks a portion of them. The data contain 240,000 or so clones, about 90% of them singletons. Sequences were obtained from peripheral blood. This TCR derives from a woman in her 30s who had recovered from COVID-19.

This chain's CDR3 is CASRSGGYNEQFF. DNA of the CDR3: TGTGCCAGCAGGAGCGGGGGGTACAATGAGCAGTTCTTC. The rearrangement joins TRBV2 to TRBJ2-1, with 9 positions matching TRBD2. The germline V gene has CDR1 SNHLY and CDR2 FYNNEI. J lost 4 bases, V lost 6 bases, and 1 base had no gene match. CDR3 length: 13 residues.